This TCR beta chain was identified during a study of T cell responses to AZD1222 COVID-19 vaccine. In the case of this clone: What it binds is not known.

Study outcomes and limitations: Baseline seropositives among AZD1222 recipients totaled only six or seven. CD4 TCRs linked to vaccination spanned spike, dominating at 160-218 and 743-854.

Sequenced by immunoSEQ multiplex PCR; TCRdb stores in-frame clones only, minus some. The table includes under 130,000 clones, 89% detected once. Sequenced material: peripheral blood, taken 28 days after the second AZD1222 dose. The TCR sequence derives from an adult who received the AZD1222 COVID-19 vaccine.

CDR3 region: CATSVGPPYYGYTF. CDR3 DNA sequence: TGTGCCACCAGTGTGGGTCCCCCCTACTATGGCTACACCTTC. The chain couples TRBV24-1 to TRBJ1-2; D is uncertain. Trimming shortened V by 5 bases and J by 3 bases, and 12 bases separated the two germline ends. The CDR3 sequence is 14 residues long. Germline values: CDR1 KGHDR, CDR2 SFDVKD.